This record covers a single T cell receptor (beta chain). This entry belongs to a study of blood T cell repertoires in COVID-19. In the study overall: The United States, Italy and Spain supplied acute and convalescent COVID-19 samples. PBMCs, B-cell-depleted T cells, or T cells were the source of the cDNA or gDNA that made up the material.

Methods used by the authors: Amplification with reference gene primers provided the estimates of nucleated cell counts. Profiled with immunoSEQ multiplex PCR; TCRdb holds only in-frame clones, not every one. V and J calls and clone size come straight from that table; D and trimming were deduced from the DNA. The sample holds 200,000 to 300,000 clones, over 70% seen once. Losses at the gene ends were 8 bases for V and 1 base for J; bases not matched to a gene: 4. This CDR3 contains 15 residues. Per the germline V gene, CDR1 is MNHNY and CDR2 is SVGAGI (reference sequence). Sequencing was performed on peripheral blood. The clonotype comes from a middle-aged man with acute or convalescent COVID-19. This chain links TRBV6-6 with TRBJ2-2; 10 nucleotides line up with TRBD2. DNA for the CDR3: TGTGCCAGCTCCTTAGCGGGAGGGAACACCGGGGAGCTGTTTTTT. Encoded protein: CASSLAGGNTGELFF.